The present T cell receptor beta chain was sequenced within a study of blood T cells in healthy people across ages. For the second PCR, which ran for roughly 6 to 11 cycles, a sample-barcoded 5' primer and a J-beta primer mix were used. From the 5' RACE reads, TCRdb called clonotypes with MiXCR, one entry per CDR3 protein. The sample records roughly 550,000 distinct CDR3 sequences, about 24% being singletons. This clonotype was counted between two and nine times. V shed 0 bases, J shed 3 bases, and the junction held 8 bases outside the gene matches. This CDR3 region has 18 residues. Germline CDR1 MGHRA, CDR2 YSYEKL. The same sample was also used in a study of T cells of mothers and their children.

Source material: blood. This TCR was recovered from a boy under 18 in good health. The rearrangement links TRBV4-1 to TRBJ2-1, with 10 bases lining up with TRBD2. The DNA for the CDR3 is TGCGCCAGCAGCCAAGATACGTGGCTAGCGGGAGACTACAATGAGCAGTTCTTC. As protein: CASSQDTWLAGDYNEQFF.